This T cell receptor (beta chain) was captured in a study of T cell clonality in common variable immunodeficiency. This clone came up many times. Its antigen is unknown. Sequencing ends 3 residues short of the CDR3 end; the germline J gene provides the rest. Whole-study results and caveats: T cell subpopulation sequencing would be needed to explain CVID clonality. In common variable immunodeficiency, TCR beta chains reportedly carried fewer deletions and N-nucleotide insertions.

Sequenced by immunoSEQ multiplex PCR; TCRdb stores in-frame clones only, minus some. The table lists 40,000 to 60,000 clones, no singletons, with 1.8% in the top ten. Germline V gives CDR1 LNHDA, CDR2 SQIVND (reference sequence). This CDR3 is built from 15 residues. V dropped 4 bases and J dropped 6; count of bases not matched to a gene: 9. The receptor's source is a person aged 18 to 75 in good health. Sequencing input: peripheral blood mononuclear cells. The chain carries TRBV19 and TRBJ2-7; TRBD1 agrees at 10 bases. The DNA read from the CDR3 is TGTGCCAGTAGTACTCCGGGACAGGGGTTCTCCGAG. Translated: CASSTPGQGFSE. The whole CDR3 region reads CASSTPGQGFSEQYF.